The table lists the clone carrying this T cell receptor (beta chain) with many counts. Its antigen is not known. V dropped 1 base and J dropped 1 base, with 10 bases sitting between them. The CDR3 covers 14 residues. From germline, CDR1 is DFQATT and CDR2 SNEGSKA (reference sequence). The data originate from a study of T cell repertoires in cytomegalovirus infection. Study as a whole: Signatures in public TCR beta sequences pointed to both CMV infection and matching HLA type.

TCRdb independently ran MiXCR on the reads; one entry per CDR3 protein. The repertoire holds 150,000 to 200,000 distinct CDR3 sequences, with 8.5% to 10% as singletons. Study results and limitations: HLA-C-restricted CMV-specific TCR beta clonotypes prevailed in the ex vivo response.

V gene TRBV20-1 combines with J gene TRBJ1-1; D is uncertain. The material sequenced was PBMCs. The TCR was taken from a human donor in good health (CMV status not recorded). Some clones in this sample may be carry-over from other donors' samples. CDR3 loop: CSARVLSRNTEAFF. The DNA of the CDR3 is TGCAGTGCTAGAGTGTTGTCCAGGAACACTGAAGCTTTCTTT.